This entry describes one T cell receptor (beta chain). This clonotype was seen a few times. Its antigen is unknown. No much larger clonotype is one base removed from it; base qualities were not supplied. The entry originates in a study of molecular identifiers for immune sequencing clone quantification (dated by TCRdb to the late 2010s). About the investigation overall: For a replicate experiment, RNA from roughly 20,000 or 100,000 naive CD8 T cells was divided into five aliquots, and four of the five aliquots were sequenced. This methods study benchmarked molecular-identifier clustering-based TCR repertoire sequencing (MIDCIRS) and TCR RNA copy counting, using CD8 T cells to do so.

Naive CD8 T cell libraries were made from approximately 20,000 to 1,000,000 sorted cells using 10%, 30% or 50% of purified RNA. Naive CD8 T cells were FACS-sorted as CD8+CD4-CCR7+CD45RA+ on a BD FACSAria II into RLT Plus buffer. Around 11 TCR copies' worth of Jurkat RNA were spiked into about 20,000-1,100,000 naive CD8 T cell samples to test detection sensitivity. CD8 T cells were enriched with RosetteSep CD8+ T Cell Enrichment Cocktail and Ficoll-Paque, followed by ACK red cell lysis. Looking up the germline V gene yields CDR1 SGHDN and CDR2 FVKESK. The CDR3 spans 12 residues, from the cysteine through the phenylalanine. Only the CDR3 part of the read is kept: 36 bases, read in frame from the first base. V gives up 0 bases and J gives up 7 bases, and the segment between their germline ends measures 7 bases. Libraries were made using PCR. The run used a NextSeq 500. Bulk TCR libraries were generated as previously described, with the TCR primers listed in Table S5 used. Purification of total RNA was performed with the Qiagen AllPrep DNA/RNA kit. Before analysis, reads from multiple sequencing runs of one library were combined. Per the authors' processing: Only reads with exact TCR constant sequence were kept, trimmed to 150 nt, and grouped by their 12-nt molecular barcodes. Reads inside each barcode group were sub-clustered using a 15% Levenshtein threshold, and a quality-weighted consensus sequence was constructed for each RNA molecule. Non-functional sequences were filtered out, along with any lower-count sequence sitting one edit away from another sequence. On the basis of fitting two negative binomial distributions, barcode sub-clusters with fewer than 20% of the maximum read count were discarded. TCRdb handled the public reads itself, with Q25 trimming in fastp and clone calling in MiXCR, and kept productive beta chains. Entries that share a CDR3 protein sequence are merged under the most common genes and DNA. V and J calls and clone size were set by TCRdb, not the authors. In all, the sample holds roughly 320,000 distinct CDR3 sequences, and roughly a quarter of those were seen once. Clones ranked in the top ten supply 0.65% to 0.75% of the sample.

The investigation overall reported the following: Spiked-in Jurkat TCR RNA equal to a single cell's worth was reported to be detectable even within one million naive CD8 T cells. Without barcode sub-clustering, chimeric consensus sequences inflated TCR diversity; chimeras reached as high as 47%. Clones above 20 RNA copies held over 99% of molecules in CMV-specific effector cells but under 1% in naive cells. Highly expanded clone sizes could be underestimated because identical TCR molecules may share a barcode. The naive libraries included spiked-in Jurkat TCR RNA (10 copies' worth), and this RNA is not part of the donor repertoire. Modeling estimated about three recovered TCR RNA copies per cell, compared with about 9.8 by digital PCR, which implies roughly 30% capture efficiency.

The sequence came from a human donor in good health. Some libraries in this study had Jurkat cell RNA spiked in. The sequencing sample was made of naive CD8+ T cells from blood, with Jurkat cell RNA spiked in. The label giving this sample's cell subset or site can be read as: FACS-sorted CD8+CD4-CCR7+CD45RA+ naive T cells. The receptor chain draws on TRBV14 and TRBJ2-7, with an unclear D gene assignment. The base sequence is TGTGCCAGCAGCCAAGAATGGGCGGAGCAGTACTTC. Translated, this gives CASSQEWAEQYF.